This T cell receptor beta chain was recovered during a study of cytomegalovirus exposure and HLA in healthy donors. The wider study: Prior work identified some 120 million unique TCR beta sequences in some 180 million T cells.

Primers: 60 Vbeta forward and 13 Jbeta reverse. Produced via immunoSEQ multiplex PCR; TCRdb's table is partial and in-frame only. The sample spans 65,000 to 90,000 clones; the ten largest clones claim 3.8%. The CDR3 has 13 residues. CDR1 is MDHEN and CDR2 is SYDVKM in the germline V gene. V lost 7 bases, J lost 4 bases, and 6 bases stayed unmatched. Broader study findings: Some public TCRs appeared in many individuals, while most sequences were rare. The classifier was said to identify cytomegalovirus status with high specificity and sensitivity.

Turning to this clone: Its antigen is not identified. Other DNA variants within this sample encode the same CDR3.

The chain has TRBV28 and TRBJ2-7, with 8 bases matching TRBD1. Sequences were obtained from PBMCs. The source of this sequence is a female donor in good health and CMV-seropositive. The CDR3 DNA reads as TGTGCCAGCACCTCCAGGGGGCGGTACGAGCAGTACTTC. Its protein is CASTSRGRYEQYF.